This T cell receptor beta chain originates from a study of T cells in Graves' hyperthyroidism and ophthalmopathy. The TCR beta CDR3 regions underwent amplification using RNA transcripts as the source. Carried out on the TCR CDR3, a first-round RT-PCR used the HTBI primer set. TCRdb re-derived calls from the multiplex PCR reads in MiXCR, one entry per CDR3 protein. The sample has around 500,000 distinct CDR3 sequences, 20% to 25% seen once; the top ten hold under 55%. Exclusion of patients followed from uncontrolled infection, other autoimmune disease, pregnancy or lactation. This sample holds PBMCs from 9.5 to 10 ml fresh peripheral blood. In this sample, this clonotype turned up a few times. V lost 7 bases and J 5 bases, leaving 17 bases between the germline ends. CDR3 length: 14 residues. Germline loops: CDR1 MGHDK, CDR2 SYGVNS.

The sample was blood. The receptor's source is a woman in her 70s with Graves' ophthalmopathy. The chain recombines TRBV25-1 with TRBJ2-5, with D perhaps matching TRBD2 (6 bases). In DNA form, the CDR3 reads TGTGCCAGCAAAGATACGGGGGAGTGGGAGACCCAGTACTTC. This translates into CASKDTGEWETQYF. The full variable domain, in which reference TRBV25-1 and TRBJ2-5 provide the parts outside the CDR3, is EADIYQTPRYLVIGTGKKITLECSQTMGHDKMYWYQQDPGMELHLIHYSYGVNSTEKGDLSSESTVSRIRTEHFPLTLESARPSHTSQYLCASKDTGEWETQYFGPGTRLLVL.